This T cell receptor beta chain was recorded in a study of T cells in women clearing cervical HPV infection. Repertoires were generated with immunoSEQ multiplex PCR, while TCRdb's copy carries only in-frame clones and drops some. Recorded for this sample: 31,000 or so clones. A remark on this clone: What it recognizes is unknown. The CDR3 is cut off 3 residues early in the read; its end comes from the germline J gene.

The CDR3 totals 12 residues. Germline lookup yields CDR1 SNHLY and CDR2 FYNNEI. The V end was cut by 5 bases, the J end by 0 bases, with 3 bases between. Findings and caveats of the study: Richness plus V gene abundances separated cases from controls with AUC 0.7 to 0.9.

The sample taken for sequencing was blood buffy coat. This chain connects TRBV2 to TRBJ2-3; D gene unclear. This sequence originates from a woman between 18 and 70 years old with a cervical HPV16 infection that either progressed to CIN3+ or cleared (not recorded which). Partial CDR3 DNA: TGTGCCAGCAGTACAAGCACAGATACG. Amino acids: CASSTSTDT. The whole CDR3 protein is CASSTSTDTQYF.